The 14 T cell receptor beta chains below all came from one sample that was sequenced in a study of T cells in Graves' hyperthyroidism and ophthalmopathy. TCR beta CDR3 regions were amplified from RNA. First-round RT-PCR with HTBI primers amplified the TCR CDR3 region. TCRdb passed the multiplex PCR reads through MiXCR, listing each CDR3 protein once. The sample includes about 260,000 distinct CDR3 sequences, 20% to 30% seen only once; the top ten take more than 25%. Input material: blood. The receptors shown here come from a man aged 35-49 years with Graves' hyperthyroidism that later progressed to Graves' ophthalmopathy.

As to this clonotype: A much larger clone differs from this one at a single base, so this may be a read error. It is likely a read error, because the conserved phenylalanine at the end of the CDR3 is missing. CDR3 DNA: TGTGCCAGCACTAACACAGGGGCCTACGAGCAGTACTCC. This translates into CASTNTGAYEQYS. The chain has TRBV5-5 and TRBJ2-7, with 7 bases aligning to TRBD1. CDR3 size: 13 residues. Germline values: CDR1 SGHKS, CDR2 YYEKEE (reference sequence). V was clipped by 6 bases and J by 2 bases; unmatched bases: 5.

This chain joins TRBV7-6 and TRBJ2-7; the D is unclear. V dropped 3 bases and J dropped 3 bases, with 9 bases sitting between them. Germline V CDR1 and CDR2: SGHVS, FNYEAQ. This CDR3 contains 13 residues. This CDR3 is CASSFGRHYEQYF. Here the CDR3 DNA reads TGTGCCAGCAGCTTTGGTCGCCACTACGAGCAGTACTTC.

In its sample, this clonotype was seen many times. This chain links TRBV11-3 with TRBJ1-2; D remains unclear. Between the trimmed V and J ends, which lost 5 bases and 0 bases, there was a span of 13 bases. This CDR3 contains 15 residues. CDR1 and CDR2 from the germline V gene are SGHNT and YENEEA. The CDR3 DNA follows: TGTGCCAGCAGCGGACGGGCAGAAGCTAACTATGGCTACACCTTC. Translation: CASSGRAEANYGYTF.

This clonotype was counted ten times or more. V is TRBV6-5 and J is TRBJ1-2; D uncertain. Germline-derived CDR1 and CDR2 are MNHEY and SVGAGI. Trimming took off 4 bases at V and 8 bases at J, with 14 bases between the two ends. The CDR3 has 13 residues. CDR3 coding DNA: TGTGCCAGCAGTTCCGATACGTTTGTGGGCTACACCTTC. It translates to CASSSDTFVGYTF.

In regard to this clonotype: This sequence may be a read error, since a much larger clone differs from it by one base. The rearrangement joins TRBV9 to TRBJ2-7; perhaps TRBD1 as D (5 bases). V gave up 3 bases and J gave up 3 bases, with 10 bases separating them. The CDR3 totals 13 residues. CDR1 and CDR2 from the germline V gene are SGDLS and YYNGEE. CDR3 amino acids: CASSEMTDYEQYF. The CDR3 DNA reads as TGTGCCAGCAGCGAAATGACAGACTACGAGCAGTACTTC. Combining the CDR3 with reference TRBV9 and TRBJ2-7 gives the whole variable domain DSGVTQTPKHLITATGQRVTLRCSPRSGDLSVYWYQQSLDQGLQFLIQYYNGEERAKGNILERFSAQQFPDLHSELNLSSLELGDSALYFCASSEMTDYEQYFGPGTRLTVT.

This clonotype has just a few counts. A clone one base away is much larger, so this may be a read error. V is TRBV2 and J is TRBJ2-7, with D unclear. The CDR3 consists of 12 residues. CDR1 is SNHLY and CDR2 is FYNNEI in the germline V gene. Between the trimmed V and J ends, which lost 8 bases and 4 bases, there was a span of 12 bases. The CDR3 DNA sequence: TGTGCCAGCGCGAAGGAGTGGTACGAGCAGTACTTC. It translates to CASAKEWYEQYF.

The chain's CDR3 is CASMLGPRELFF. The CDR3 nucleotides are TGTGCCAGTATGTTAGGGCCCAGGGAGCTGTTTTTT. The J gene is TRBJ2-2, the V gene TRBV19; no reliable D call. The CDR3 is 12 residues long. CDR1 and CDR2 (germline): LNHDA, SQIVND (reference sequence). Trimming left V 7 bases short and J 9 bases short, with 12 bases between.

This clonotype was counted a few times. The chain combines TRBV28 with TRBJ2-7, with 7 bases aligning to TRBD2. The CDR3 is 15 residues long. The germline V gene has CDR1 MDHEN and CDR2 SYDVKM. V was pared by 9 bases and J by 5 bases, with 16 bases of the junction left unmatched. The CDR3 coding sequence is TGTGCCAGTCGCGGCGTGGGAGGGGATTTTGACGAGCAGTACTTC. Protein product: CASRGVGGDFDEQYF.

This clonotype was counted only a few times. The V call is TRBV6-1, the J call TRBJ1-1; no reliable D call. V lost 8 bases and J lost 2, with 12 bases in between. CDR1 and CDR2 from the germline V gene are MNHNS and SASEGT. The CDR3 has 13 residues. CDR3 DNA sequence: TGTGCCAGCGGTAAAAGGCAAAACACTGAAGCTTTCTTT. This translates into CASGKRQNTEAFF.

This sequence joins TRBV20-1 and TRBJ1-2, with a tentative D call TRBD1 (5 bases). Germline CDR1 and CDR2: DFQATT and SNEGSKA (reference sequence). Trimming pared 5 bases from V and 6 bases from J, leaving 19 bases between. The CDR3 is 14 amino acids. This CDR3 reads CSAPGWAAAHGYTF. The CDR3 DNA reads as TGCAGTGCTCCAGGGTGGGCGGCAGCCCATGGCTACACCTTC.

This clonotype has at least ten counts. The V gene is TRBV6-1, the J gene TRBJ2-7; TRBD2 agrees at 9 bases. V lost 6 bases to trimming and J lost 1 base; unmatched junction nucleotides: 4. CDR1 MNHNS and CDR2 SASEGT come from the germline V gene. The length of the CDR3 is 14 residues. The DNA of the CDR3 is TGTGCCAGCAGGGAGAGCGGGAGGTCCTACGAGCAGTACTTC. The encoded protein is CASRESGRSYEQYF.

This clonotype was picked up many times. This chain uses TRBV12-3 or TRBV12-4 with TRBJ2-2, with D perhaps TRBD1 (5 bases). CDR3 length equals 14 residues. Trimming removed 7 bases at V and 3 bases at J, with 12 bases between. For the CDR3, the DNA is TGTGCCAGCATCTCTAGGGGATACACCGGGGAGCTGTTTTTT. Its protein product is CASISRGYTGELFF.

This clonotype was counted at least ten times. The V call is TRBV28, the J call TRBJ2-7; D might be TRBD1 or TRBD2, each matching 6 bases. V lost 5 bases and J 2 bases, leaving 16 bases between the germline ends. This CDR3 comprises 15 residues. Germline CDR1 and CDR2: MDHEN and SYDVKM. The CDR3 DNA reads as TGTGCCAGCAGTACGGGGGCCACCGCGACCTACGAGCAGTACTTC. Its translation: CASSTGATATYEQYF.

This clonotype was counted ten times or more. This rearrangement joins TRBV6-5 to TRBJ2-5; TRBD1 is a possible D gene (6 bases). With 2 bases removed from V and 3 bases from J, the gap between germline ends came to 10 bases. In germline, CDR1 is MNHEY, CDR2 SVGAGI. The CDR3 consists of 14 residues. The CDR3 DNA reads TGTGCCAGCAGTTACGAACAGGGTAAAGAGACCCAGTACTTC. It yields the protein CASSYEQGKETQYF.